Reported below is one T cell receptor beta chain. The data were taken from a study of CDR3 diversity in severe acne. Using its own MiXCR run on the PCR reads, TCRdb lists one record per CDR3 protein. The table includes over 70,000 distinct CDR3 sequences, under 65% detected once. Germline values: CDR1 SEHNR, CDR2 FQNEAQ (reference sequence). V dropped 7 bases and J dropped 3; count of bases not matched to a gene: 5. The CDR3 covers 13 residues. The chain combines TRBV7-9 with TRBJ1-1; TRBD1 matches at 7 bases. This receptor was identified in a male donor in good health, without acne. Input material: blood. The CDR3 spells CASNPQGYTEAFF. The CDR3 DNA reads as TGTGCCAGCAACCCACAGGGGTACACTGAAGCTTTCTTT. Together with reference TRBV7-9 and TRBJ1-1, the CDR3 gives the full variable domain: DTGVSQNPRHKITKRGQNVTFRCDPISEHNRLYWYRQTLGQGPEFLTYFQNEAQLEKSRLLSDRFSAERPKGSFSTLEIQRTEQGDSAMYLCASNPQGYTEAFFGQGTRLTVV.